This T cell receptor (beta chain) was obtained from a study of response to subunit inactivated influenza vaccine. This clonotype came up many times. Using its own MiXCR run on the RT-PCR reads, TCRdb lists one record per CDR3 protein. The repertoire includes around 600,000 distinct CDR3 sequences, around 11% of them detected once, and around 10% sits in the top ten. These data were also filed under a second study, of T cells expressing NK-cell markers. Per that study: For TCR beta, cDNA was produced by 5'RACE template switching with UMIs. Topping the CD3+CD56-NKG2C+ fraction as well were these clonotypes, in a few donors.

The sequence was obtained from a man aged 50 or older who received an inactivated influenza vaccine. Sequencing was performed on PBMCs from blood, taken on the day of vaccination.

CDR3 sequence (DNA): TGTGCCAGCAGTTTAGGGGGCTCCGGGGAGCTGTTTTTT. It is translated as CASSLGGSGELFF. The rearrangement uses TRBV12-3 or TRBV12-4 and TRBJ2-2, with D possibly TRBD1 on 5 matching bases. The CDR3 is 13 residues long. Trimming took 1 base from V and 6 from J, leaving 6 bases between them.